The 17 T cell receptor beta chains listed next were all sequenced from one sample in a study of T cells after yellow fever vaccination. TCRdb reprocessed the 5' RACE reads via MiXCR and lists one record per CDR3 protein. Altogether 150,000 to 200,000 distinct CDR3 sequences are present, almost 7% being singletons, with the ten largest covering about 2.5%. This specimen consisted of CD4+ T cells sorted from PBMCs, obtained 5 to 6 days after the first yellow fever vaccination. The receptors shown here come from a man between 18 and 29 years old who received the YFV17D yellow fever vaccine.

This clonotype was counted a few times. The chain links TRBV28 to TRBJ1-4; maybe TRBD1 (5 bases). The germline gives CDR1 MDHEN, CDR2 SYDVKM. The germline V and J ends were trimmed by 8 bases and 0 bases, with 16 bases remaining between them. The CDR3 runs 16 residues. Written as DNA, the CDR3 is TGTGCCAGCGGGGACCCGGGAAGCGCAACTAATGAAAAACTGTTTTTT. This codes for CASGDPGSATNEKLFF.

About this clonotype itself: At one of its ends the junction is not consistent with the germline gene, which may arise from a read error. V is TRBV7-7 and J is TRBJ2-5, with 8 nucleotides matching TRBD1. Looked up from germline, CDR1 is SSHAT and CDR2 is FNYEAQ (reference sequence). The CDR3 is made up of 16 amino acids. The CDR3, as DNA: TGTGCTAGCAGCCCGGGGCCCAGGGGGCTTTTAGAGACCCAGTACTTC. The encoded protein is CASSPGPRGLLETQYF.

This clonotype has a count of ten or more. The V gene is TRBV7-3, the J gene TRBJ1-3; weak D call: TRBD1 (6 bases). V was clipped by 5 bases and J by 8 bases, with 13 bases between them. CDR1 is SGHTA, CDR2 FQGTGA, per germline. The CDR3 is 13 residues long. CDR3 DNA: TGTGCCAGCAGCCCCGGGGCAGGGGACACCATATATTTT. Translation: CASSPGAGDTIYF. The full variable domain, in which reference TRBV7-3 and TRBJ1-3 provide the parts outside the CDR3, is GAGVSQTPSNKVTEKGKYVELRCDPISGHTALYWYRQSLGQGPEFLIYFQGTGAADDSGLPNDRFFAVRPEGSVSTLKIQRTERGDSAVYLCASSPGAGDTIYFGEGSWLTVV.

V gene TRBV10-3 combines with J gene TRBJ1-4; D not certain. The CDR3 is 13 amino acids. The V gene lost 8 bases and the J gene lost 5 bases, with 12 bases spanning the gap. Per the germline V gene, CDR1 is ENHRY and CDR2 is SYGVKD. CDR3 in amino acids: CAIATDGNEKLFF. CDR3 coding DNA: TGTGCCATCGCTACGGACGGGAATGAAAAACTGTTTTTT.

This clonotype was seen repeatedly, ten times or more. V usage is TRBV4-3 and J usage is TRBJ2-2, with 10 bases that match TRBD2. The CDR3 consists of 19 residues. CDR1 and CDR2 (germline): LGHNA, YSLEER. V gave up 4 bases and J gave up 2 bases; unmatched junction bases: 13. The CDR3 DNA follows: TGCGCCAGCAGCCTCACCTTGGTTCCTAGCGGGGGTAACACCGGGGAGCTGTTTTTT. Translated, it gives CASSLTLVPSGGNTGELFF.

V gene TRBV10-3 combines with J gene TRBJ1-1; tentative D call: TRBD1 (5 bases). V lost 5 bases and J lost 3, with 13 bases in between. Germline CDR1 ENHRY, CDR2 SYGVKD. The CDR3 spans 14 residues. The CDR3, as DNA: TGTGCCATCAGTTCTATGGGGGGGGACACTGAAGCTTTCTTT. This sequence encodes CAISSMGGDTEAFF.

This clonotype was detected a few times. The rearrangement joins TRBV30 to TRBJ1-1; the D is unclear. V was shortened by 2 bases and J by 4 bases, with 14 bases between the two germline ends. Germline CDR1 reads GTSNPN; CDR2 reads SVGIG (reference sequence). The length of the CDR3 is 14 residues. The CDR3 protein is CAWSRANKVTEAFF. DNA of the CDR3: TGTGCCTGGAGTCGGGCCAATAAGGTCACTGAAGCTTTCTTT.

This clonotype occurred many times. The V call is TRBV7-2, the J call TRBJ2-3; 9 bases agree with TRBD2. In germline, CDR1 is SGHTA, CDR2 FQGNSA. With 7 bases clipped from V and 6 bases from J, the junction kept 8 bases outside the gene matches. The CDR3 consists of 14 residues. In DNA, the CDR3 is TGTGCCAGCACCGGCGGGGGGGGGTTGGATACGCAGTATTTT. Protein: CASTGGGGLDTQYF.

This clonotype was counted ten times or more. This chain links TRBV2 with TRBJ2-5; 8 bases match TRBD2. The germline V gene encodes CDR1 SNHLY and CDR2 FYNNEI. The CDR3 is 14 residues long. V lost 6 bases and J lost 1; bases outside the gene matches: 4. CDR3 coding DNA: TGTGCCAGCAGCCCACTAGCGGCCCAAGAGACCCAGTACTTC. Protein: CASSPLAAQETQYF.

This clonotype was counted ten times or more. In DNA, the CDR3 is TGTGCCAGCAGTAGGGATATGGGGGGGCCCTATCGCAATGAGCAGTTCTTC. This translates into CASSRDMGGPYRNEQFF. V usage is TRBV6-5 and J usage is TRBJ2-1; weak D call: TRBD2 (7 bases). Germline assignment: CDR1 MNHEY and CDR2 SVGAGI. V was cut by 5 bases and J by 6 bases, with 23 bases left in between. The CDR3 has 17 residues.

J is TRBJ2-7 and V is TRBV11-2, with D perhaps given as TRBD1 or TRBD2 (5 bases each). The CDR3 runs to 17 residues. Trimming pared 4 bases from V and 4 bases from J, leaving 23 bases between. CDR1 is SGHAT, CDR2 FQNNGV, per germline. CDR3 protein: CASSSGLTWGNVYEQYF. The DNA for the CDR3 is TGTGCCAGCAGCTCAGGACTTACATGGGGGAACGTGTACGAGCAGTACTTC.

This clonotype was picked up a small number of times. The chain recombines TRBV20-1 with TRBJ2-7; no clear D gene. Germline CDR1 and CDR2: DFQATT and SNEGSKA (reference sequence). CDR3 length: 14 amino acids. V was shortened by 4 bases and J by 1 base, with 14 bases between the two germline ends. CDR3 coding DNA: TGCAGTGCTACATCCGTGCCGGAGTCCTACGAGCAGTACGTC. Translated: CSATSVPESYEQYV.

This clonotype occurred many times. The chain combines TRBV29-1 with TRBJ1-2; 8 nucleotides agree with TRBD1. This CDR3 has 13 amino acids. Germline V gene data show CDR1 as SQVTM and CDR2 as ANQGSEA. V shed 6 bases and J 6 bases; nucleotides not matched to a gene: 9. CDR3 in DNA: TGCAGCGTGTCCGGGACAGGTACCCATGGCTACACCTTC. It encodes CSVSGTGTHGYTF.

This clonotype appeared a few times. This sequence joins TRBV5-1 and TRBJ2-7; 7 bases fit TRBD1. V gave up 5 bases and J gave up 5 bases; unmatched junction bases: 7. CDR3 length: 13 amino acids. CDR1 and CDR2 from the germline V gene are SGHRS and YFSETQ. The CDR3 loop is CASSGTAGNEQYF. DNA of the CDR3: TGCGCCAGCAGTGGGACAGCCGGAAACGAGCAGTACTTC.

The chain has TRBV7-2 and TRBJ2-4; 7 positions match TRBD2. This CDR3 region has 16 residues. Germline-derived CDR1 and CDR2 are SGHTA and FQGNSA. V shed 5 bases and J 0 bases; nucleotides not matched to a gene: 7. CDR3 in amino acids: CASSPLAVIAKNIQYF. CDR3 nucleotide sequence: TGTGCCAGCAGCCCCCTAGCGGTGATAGCCAAAAACATTCAGTACTTC.

This clonotype was seen many times. The rearrangement joins TRBV4-2 to TRBJ1-5, with TRBD1 as a possible D gene (5 bases). Germline values: CDR1 LGHNA, CDR2 YNFKEQ. The V end was cut by 0 bases, the J end by 4 bases, with 10 bases between. This CDR3 has 15 amino acids. The CDR3 sequence is CASSQESGRNQPQHF. The CDR3 DNA follows: TGTGCCAGCAGCCAAGAGTCGGGGCGGAATCAGCCCCAGCATTTT.

The table lists this clonotype with a few counts. The genes are TRBV5-6 and TRBJ2-3; D unresolved. CDR3 size: 15 residues. Germline V CDR1 and CDR2: SGHDT, YYEEEE. Deletions cut 4 bases from V and 0 bases from J, with 12 bases between. The CDR3 protein is CASSLEPSSTDTQYF. The CDR3, as DNA: TGTGCCAGCAGCCTTGAACCCTCTAGCACAGATACGCAGTATTTT.